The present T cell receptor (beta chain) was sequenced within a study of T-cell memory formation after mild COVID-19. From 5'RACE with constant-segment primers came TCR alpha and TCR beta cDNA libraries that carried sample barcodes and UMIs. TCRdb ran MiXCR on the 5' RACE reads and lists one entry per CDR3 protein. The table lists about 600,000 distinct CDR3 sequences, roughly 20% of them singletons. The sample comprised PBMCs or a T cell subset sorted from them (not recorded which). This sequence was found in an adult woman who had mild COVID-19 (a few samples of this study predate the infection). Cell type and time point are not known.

CDR3 region: CASSHEGTSSYEQYF. The CDR3 nucleotides are TGTGCCAGCAGCCACGAGGGGACTAGCTCCTACGAGCAGTACTTC. The V and J genes are TRBV7-8 and TRBJ2-7; TRBD2 agrees at 8 bases. Trimming at V came to 5 bases and at J to 0 bases, leaving 6 bases not matched to a gene. This CDR3 comprises 15 residues. Germline V gene lookup returns CDR1 SGHVS and CDR2 FQNEAQ.